This paragraph covers one T cell receptor (beta chain) sequence. This clone's antigen is unknown. No base quality values were provided; no much bigger clone lies one nucleotide off. What the time point label conveys for this sample: baseline before first vaccination. Vaccinee samples were obtained from the UK trials COV001 and COV002, which included a single-blind randomized controlled phase 2/3 trial of AZD1222 (ChAdOx1 nCoV-19) in healthy adults. For TCRbeta chain sequencing, PBMC samples were collected from trial participants at day 0 and at day 28 after the second dose. In the germline V gene, CDR1 corresponds to MDHEN and CDR2 to SYDVKM. The germline V and J ends show losses of 3 bases and 6 bases respectively, and no gene match explains 23 bases of the junction. The CDR3 spans 20 residues, from the cysteine through the phenylalanine. Only the CDR3 portion is preserved as DNA: 60 bases, with reading frame beginning at the first base.

This sample is part of a study of T cell responses to AZD1222 COVID-19 vaccine (dated by TCRdb to the early 2020s). Context from the whole study: AZD1222 recipients with second doses at about 4 weeks or about 12 weeks were pooled, because spike-specific TCR depth and breadth did not differ between schedules. Trial participants were enrolled by age into 18-55, 56-69 and 70-plus year subgroups, with roughly 160, 29 and 62 TCR-sequenced participants respectively. TCR sequencing covered fewer than 250 trial participants: roughly 200 given two doses of AZD1222 and about 26 given two doses of MenACWY control vaccine. Results and caveats for the whole study, not just this receptor: After two AZD1222 doses, spike-specific TCR breadth and depth were significantly higher than at day 0 and than in MenACWY recipients. In the small 56-69-year group, the increase in depth fell short of significance, most likely because of low power. Only a handful of AZD1222 recipients were SARS-CoV-2 seropositive at baseline, limiting conclusions about previously exposed vaccinees. No day 14 peak-response samples were available, so repertoires were characterized only after the peak T cell response. Most participants were white British and females outnumbered males, and the authors suggested that clonal diversity may have been underestimated. Reportedly, almost half of the unique spike-specific TCRs recognized epitopes lying outside the regions that are mutated in the B.1.351 and B.1.1.7 variants. Vaccine-associated CD4 TCRs spanned the whole spike protein, with dominant responses in regions 160-218 and 743-854.

The CDR3 regions of human TCRbeta chains were analyzed by immunosequencing. As for the original processing: Repertoire TCRs were matched against a reference library of SARS-CoV-2-specific TCRs generated with the MIRA antigen-specificity platform. Breadth was defined as the fraction of unique TCRs that were SARS-CoV-2-associated. Depth was defined as the fraction of total T cells that were SARS-CoV-2-associated. Using the MIRA data, every spike-specific TCR was mapped to the spike region that the TCR reacted to and assigned to either a CD4 or a CD8 class. Log10-transformed breadth and depth values were compared by one-way ANOVA with Sidak's multiple comparisons tests. TCRdb carries this immuneACCESS record with in-frame sequences only. Its versions omit some clonotypes, under half of them owing to an unresolved V gene in the studies checked, with the rest unexplained. The V and J calls and the clone size are those of that table, but D and trimming were determined from the DNA. Here the sample has about 150,000 clones; around 90% occur a single time. In total, the top ten clones hold 15% to 20% of the sample.

The sample here was peripheral blood, taken on day 0 of AZD1222 vaccination. The sequence links TRBV28 to TRBJ2-4; TRBD1 fits 7 bases in the junction. The source is an adult in good health. The nucleotides are TGTGCCAGCAGTTTTCCGAGAACAGGGGATCCGCGGTATGAGGGAAACATTCAGTACTTC. Translated, it gives CASSFPRTGDPRYEGNIQYF.